This T cell receptor beta chain was identified in a study of OX40 agonist ivuxolimab in advanced cancers. Overall study: Of the participants, around 43% had some prior anti-PD-1, anti-PD-L1 or anti-CTLA-4 therapy, which was allowed. Whole-study results and caveats: CD4+ T cells averaged fewer expanded clones than CD8+ T cells. Both CD4+ and CD8+ T cell populations in blood had undergone clonal expansion by week 6 at 0.1 to 3.0 mg/kg.

Profiled with immunoSEQ multiplex PCR; TCRdb holds only in-frame clones, not every one. The data show roughly 18,000 clones, around two thirds seen once. Note on this clone: Antigen unknown.

Trimming removed 0 bases at V and 5 bases at J, with 19 bases between. This CDR3 comprises 16 residues. Germline V CDR1 and CDR2: GTSNPN, SVGIG (reference sequence). V usage is TRBV30 and J usage is TRBJ1-2; D remains unclear. The source is an adult with an advanced solid tumor such as melanoma, head and neck, liver or kidney cancer. The sequenced sample was CD4+ or CD8+ T cells sorted from blood, obtained in a trial of the OX40 agonist ivuxolimab. The CDR3 here is CAWSVRSAEGRYGYTF. The CDR3, as DNA: TGTGCCTGGAGTGTAAGGTCGGCTGAAGGTCGGTATGGCTACACCTTC.